Listed below are T cell receptor beta chains from one sample, sequenced in a study of glioma-infiltrating T cells after dendritic cell vaccination. TCRdb's table, derived via immunoSEQ multiplex PCR, lists solely in-frame clones and lacks some. The data contain 70,000 to 90,000 clones, less than 90% of them singletons. The material sequenced was blood, taken after dendritic cell vaccination. All receptors come from a human donor with glioblastoma. CDR3s include the opening cysteine and the closing phenylalanine or tryptophan. The D gene is left open where the match is weak.

V gene	D gene	CDR3 length	J gene	CDR3 protein
TRBV6-5	NA	12	TRBJ1-1	CASSFGGTEAFF
TRBV4-1	NA	13	TRBJ1-5	CASSQDRRSAQHF
TRBV7-8	TRBD1	17	TRBJ1-2	CASSLAGTGFGYNGYTF
TRBV2	TRBD2	16	TRBJ2-7	CASSESGGTTSYEQYF
TRBV5-5	NA	16	TRBJ2-7	CASSLLAGTGSYEQYF
TRBV4-1	NA	13	TRBJ1-4	CASSRQTDEKLFF
TRBV4-3	TRBD1	13	TRBJ1-1	CASSPGDRTEAFF
TRBV6-5	TRBD1	15	TRBJ1-6	CASRQGQTYNSPLHF
TRBV10-3	TRBD1	15	TRBJ1-1	CAISDPVTGVTEAFF
TRBV2	TRBD1	14	TRBJ1-6	CASSIGQGNSPLHF
TRBV6-6	TRBD1	15	TRBJ2-7	CASSSQLTGSNEQYF
TRBV7-2	NA	15	TRBJ2-3	CASSSSGISTDTQYF
TRBV14	NA	14	TRBJ2-2	CASRRTANTGELFF
TRBV4-2	TRBD2	17	TRBJ2-3	CASSQGGGGGDRDTQYF
TRBV5-6	TRBD1	14	TRBJ1-1	CASSWTGVNTEAFF
TRBV5-1	TRBD1	14	TRBJ1-1	CASSPIDRETEAFF
TRBV6-4	NA	13	TRBJ1-5	CASSETENQPQHF
TRBV6-5	TRBD1	15	TRBJ1-6	CASSYGTEYNSPLHF
TRBV5-1	NA	12	TRBJ1-2	CASSPDTYGYTF
TRBV7-9	TRBD2	15	TRBJ2-3	CASSPGAGGEDTQYF
TRBV27	NA	14	TRBJ1-2	CASSLTFRDYGYTF
TRBV28	TRBD1	16	TRBJ2-3	CASSHSRGPSTDTQYF
TRBV7-9	NA	16	TRBJ1-6	CASSLSGTDYNSPLHF
TRBV29-1	TRBD2	14	TRBJ2-2	CSVLGLGSSGELFF
TRBV5-6	NA	14	TRBJ2-7	CASSRTGPPYEQYF
TRBV6-1	TRBD2	14	TRBJ2-3	CASRRAGGTDTQYF
TRBV4-1	TRBD2	17	TRBJ2-1	CASSQEIVAGDYNEQFF
TRBV2	TRBD1	13	TRBJ1-1	CASSPGGNTEAFF
TRBV6-1	TRBD1	15	TRBJ2-5	CASSLGTGVGETQYF
TRBV7-9	TRBD2	16	TRBJ2-5	CASSPPGRGGGETQYF
TRBV5-4	TRBD2	15	TRBJ2-3	CASSWGLAGADTQYF
TRBV4-1	NA	18	TRBJ2-2	CASSPKRRGTTNTGELFF
TRBV16	NA	13	TRBJ1-2	CASSQYFDYGYTF
TRBV7-9	NA	14	TRBJ1-2	CASSLVLKLYGYTF
TRBV6-1	NA	15	TRBJ1-2	CASSPTGLGNYGYTF
TRBV13	TRBD1	16	TRBJ2-7	CASSSDPRDSSYEQYF
TRBV27	TRBD1	13	TRBJ1-2	CASSRDSSYGYTF
TRBV29-1	TRBD1	14	TRBJ1-1	CSVGGDRGGSGAFF
TRBV9	NA	13	TRBJ1-1	CASSSGGNTEAFF
TRBV19	TRBD2	16	TRBJ2-7	CASSMLAGGPSYEQYF
TRBV7-9	NA	13	TRBJ2-2	CASSTVNTGELFF
TRBV30	TRBD1	15	TRBJ2-7	CAWRPRDRGLTKQYF
TRBV11-1	NA	14	TRBJ1-6	CASGHGQKDSPLHF
TRBV29-1	TRBD1	16	TRBJ2-7	CSAESRGTGKAYEQYF
TRBV4-3	NA	16	TRBJ1-1	CASSQDLVLQNTEAFF
TRBV18	NA	15	TRBJ1-3	CASSLGHTAGNTIYF
TRBV5-1	TRBD2	15	TRBJ2-2	CASSLLAGVDGELFF
TRBV5-1	TRBD1	15	TRBJ2-3	CASSPNTGDTDTQYF
TRBV13	TRBD1	17	TRBJ1-6	CASSVGTVSSYNSPLHF
TRBV5-1	TRBD1	13	TRBJ1-1	CASSSNQEGAAFF
TRBV2	TRBD1	13	TRBJ1-1	CASSVDRGTEAFF
TRBV5-1	NA	16	TRBJ1-1	CASSLGSLGAWTEAFF